This record concerns one T cell receptor (beta chain) sequence. Its antigen is unknown. No much larger clone is present one base from it, and per-base qualities are unavailable. The data stem from a study of T cell changes during pregnancy in multiple sclerosis (dated by TCRdb to 2018 to 2020). With respect to the entire study: Changes in the T cell repertoire over the course of pregnancy were examined in this study in women with multiple sclerosis.

Library preparation was by the immunoSEQ multiplex PCR assay. TCRdb provides this immuneACCESS table in a form limited to in-frame rearrangements. Some clones are lacking; in checked studies, under half of them reflect an unresolved V gene, and why the rest are absent is not known. The sample records around 96,000 clones, 85% to 95% of which are singletons. 2% to 2.5% of the sample is held by the ten biggest clonotypes. CDR1 and CDR2 are drawn from the germline V gene: MNHEY, SVGAGI. Including the terminal cysteine and phenylalanine, the CDR3 comprises 15 residues. Just the 45-base CDR3 DNA is kept, in frame starting at base 1. V is cut by 2 bases and J by 8 bases, and the space between the germline ends is 15 bases.

The chain is made from TRBV6-5 and TRBJ1-4; the D gene remains uncertain. The sample in question was peripheral blood, obtained in the third trimester of pregnancy. The sequence came from a female donor with multiple sclerosis, enrolled in a pregnancy study. The DNA sequence is as follows: TGTGCCAGCAGTTACACGCTCGGGTTTGGGGAAAAACTGTTTTTT. Protein translation: CASSYTLGFGEKLFF.